The clone carrying this T cell receptor (beta chain) occurred once. This sample is drawn from a study of T cell changes during pregnancy in multiple sclerosis. Generated by immunoSEQ multiplex PCR, the TCRdb table keeps only in-frame clones and is missing some. The profile shows 60,000 to 80,000 clones, 75% to 90% of them singletons. Sequencing was performed on peripheral blood, taken before pregnancy. This receptor was identified in a female donor with multiple sclerosis, enrolled in a pregnancy study.

In nucleotides, the CDR3 is TGTGCCAGCACCCCCGGGACAGGGTTCAACGAGCAGTACTTC. As protein: CASTPGTGFNEQYF. The J gene is TRBJ2-7, the V gene TRBV7-2; 9 bases map to TRBD1. Germline lookup yields CDR1 SGHTA and CDR2 FQGNSA. The CDR3 contains 14 residues. Germline trimming cut 7 bases from V and 5 bases from J; bases unmatched to any gene: 9.